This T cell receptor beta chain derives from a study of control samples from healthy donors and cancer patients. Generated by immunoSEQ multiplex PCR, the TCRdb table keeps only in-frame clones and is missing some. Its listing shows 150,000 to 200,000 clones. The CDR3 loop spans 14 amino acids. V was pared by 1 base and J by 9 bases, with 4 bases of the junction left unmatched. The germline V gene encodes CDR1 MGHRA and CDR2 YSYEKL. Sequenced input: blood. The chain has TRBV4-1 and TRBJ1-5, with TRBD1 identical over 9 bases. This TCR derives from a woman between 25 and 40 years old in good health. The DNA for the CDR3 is TGCGCCAGCAGCCAAGGGACAGGGGCCCGGCCCCAGCATTTT. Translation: CASSQGTGARPQHF.